The present T cell receptor beta chain was sequenced within a study of identical twins. Study results and limitations: Out-of-frame alpha sequences that twins shared showed excess low generation probability. Partly confounded zero-insertion analyses could result from invariant MAIT and iNKT cells.

A universal primer site was added by template switching, and unique molecular identifiers were carried by the cDNA. Using its own MiXCR run on the 5' RACE reads, TCRdb lists one record per CDR3 protein. The sample holds 200,000 to 300,000 distinct CDR3 sequences, 8% to 11% seen once. This clonotype has only a few counts. Antigen unknown. Trimming removed 6 bases at V and 3 bases at J, with 15 bases between. The CDR3 consists of 14 residues. Looked up from germline, CDR1 is MDHEN and CDR2 is SYDVKM. The receptor was isolated from a man between 50 and 59 years old in good health. The genes are TRBV28 and TRBJ2-7; D is tentatively TRBD1 or TRBD2 (5 bases each). The sample taken for sequencing was memory T cells sorted from blood. CDR3 protein: CASRPGDGFYEQYF. In DNA, the CDR3 is TGTGCCAGCAGGCCCGGGGACGGATTCTACGAGCAGTACTTC.